The subject of this entry is one T cell receptor beta chain. The data originate from a study of shared clonotypes between healthy human individuals. On the study more broadly: Aged between 18 and 49, the donors were two women and a few men. There were three CD4 naive, three CD4 memory, two CD8 naive and one CD8 memory plates per donor.

A CD45RA+ naive subset and a CD45RA-negative memory subset were split from CD4+ cells. Sequenced by immunoSEQ multiplex PCR; TCRdb stores in-frame clones only, minus some. Of 2 million to 2.5 million clones in the sample, 80% to 95% are singletons; the top ten hold 0.3% to 0.45%. Germline V lookup: CDR1 SGHRS, CDR2 YFSETQ. V was shortened by 0 bases and J by 3 bases, with 14 bases between the two germline ends. CDR3 length: 16 amino acids. Sequences were obtained from naive CD4+ T cells from PBMCs. The sample's subset: CD45RA+ positively selected. V and J are TRBV5-1 and TRBJ2-3; TRBD2 is a possible D gene (6 bases). This TCR was recovered from a man aged 18 to 29 in good health. Some clones in this sample may be carry-over from other donors' samples. CDR3 loop: CASSLEPGVGTDTQYF. The CDR3 nucleotides are TGCGCCAGCAGCTTGGAGCCGGGAGTGGGGACAGATACGCAGTATTTT.